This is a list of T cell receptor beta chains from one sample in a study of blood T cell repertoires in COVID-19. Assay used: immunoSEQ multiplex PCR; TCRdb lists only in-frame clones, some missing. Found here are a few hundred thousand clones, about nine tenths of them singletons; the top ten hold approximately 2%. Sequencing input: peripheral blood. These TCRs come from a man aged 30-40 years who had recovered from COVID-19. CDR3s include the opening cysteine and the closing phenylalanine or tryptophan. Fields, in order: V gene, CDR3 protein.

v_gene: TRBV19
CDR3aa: CASSNRGSKNIQYF

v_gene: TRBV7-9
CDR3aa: CASSLDRVKREQYF

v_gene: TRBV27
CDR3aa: CASSLFFISAVNTEAFF

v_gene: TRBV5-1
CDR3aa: CASSLEMSSYNSPLHF

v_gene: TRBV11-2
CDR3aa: CASSLNFGQGNEKLFF

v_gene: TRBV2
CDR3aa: CASSAVLAGGPSEQFF

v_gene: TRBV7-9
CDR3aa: CASSPGPGQGASNQPQHF

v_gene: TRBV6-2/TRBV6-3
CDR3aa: CASSPSGGAAYNEQFF

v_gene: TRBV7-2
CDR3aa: CASSPSGRTNTEAFF

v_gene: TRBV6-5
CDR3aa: CASQVGPAGPSYF

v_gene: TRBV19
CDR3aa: CASSTTGPPAEQYF

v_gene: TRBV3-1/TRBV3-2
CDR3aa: CASRTAGPSSYNSPLHF

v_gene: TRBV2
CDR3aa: CASTDQLTVYGYTF

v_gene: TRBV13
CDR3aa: CASSGGTSGGLSTDTQYF

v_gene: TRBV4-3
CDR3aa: CASMTQPDCGYTF

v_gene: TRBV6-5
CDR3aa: CASRQGRRGYTF

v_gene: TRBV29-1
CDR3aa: CSVEAGFSSYNEQFF

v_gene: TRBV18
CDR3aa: CASSPPAGNTEAFF

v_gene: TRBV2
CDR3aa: CASSPSGARNTIYF

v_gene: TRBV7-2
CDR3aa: CASSFGGPKTDTQYF

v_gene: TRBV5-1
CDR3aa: CASSLPLTGVEAFF

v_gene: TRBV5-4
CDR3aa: CASSPRQGATNEKLFF

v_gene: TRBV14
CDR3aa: CASSQGASGSSRAFF

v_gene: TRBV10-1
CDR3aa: CASSYGLVYGTDTQYF

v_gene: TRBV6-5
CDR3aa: CASSYPGDAWGYTF

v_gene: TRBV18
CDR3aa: CASSPTGQGGEQYF

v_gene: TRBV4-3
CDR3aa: CASRPGLDNGYTF

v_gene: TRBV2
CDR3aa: CASRDRAGPYEQYF

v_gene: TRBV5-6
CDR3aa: CASSLETGARRTGELFF

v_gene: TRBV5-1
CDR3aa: CASSFGGFQGRTQYF

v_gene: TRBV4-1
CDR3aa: CASSQGQGDSYGYTF

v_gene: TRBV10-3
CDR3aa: CAISDYAGTGSYEQYF

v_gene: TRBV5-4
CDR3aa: CASSSNTGELFF

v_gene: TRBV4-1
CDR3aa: CASSLPSYRDRPGNTEAFF

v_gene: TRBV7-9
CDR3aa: CASSFGDRWSPLHF

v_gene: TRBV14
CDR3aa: CASSQDYSETQYF

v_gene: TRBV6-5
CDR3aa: CASSPEHYSYEQYF

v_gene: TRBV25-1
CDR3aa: CASREPSNYGYTF

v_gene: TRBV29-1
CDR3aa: CSVEDRGSYEQYF

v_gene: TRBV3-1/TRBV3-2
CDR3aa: CASSQALVGGLSGANVLTF

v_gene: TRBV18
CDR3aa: CASSLQIGQGYGYTF

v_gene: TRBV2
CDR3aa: CAGKRGGTGNTIYF

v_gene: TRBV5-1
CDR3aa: CASSFRDRNADTQYF

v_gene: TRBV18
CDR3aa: CASSPLDTTGELFF

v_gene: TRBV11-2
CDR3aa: CASSLDLGTGGEKLFF

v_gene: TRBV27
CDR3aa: CASRGHWTGEQFF

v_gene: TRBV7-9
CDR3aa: CASSGSGPFPSSYNEQFF

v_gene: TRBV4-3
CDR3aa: CASSPYGQGAVFGEQYF

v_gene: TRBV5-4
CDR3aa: CASSLEQGSDTQYF

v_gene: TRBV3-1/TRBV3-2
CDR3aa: CASSQGGAEAFF

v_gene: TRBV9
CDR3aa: CASSVAGDPMNTEAFF

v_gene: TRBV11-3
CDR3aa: CASSQGLAEETQYF

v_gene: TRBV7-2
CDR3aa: CASSLVSSGAHEQFF

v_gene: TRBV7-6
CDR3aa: CASSTWTDTEAFF

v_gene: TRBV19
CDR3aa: CASSISAAASTF

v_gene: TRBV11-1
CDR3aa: CASSTDRDDYNSPLHF

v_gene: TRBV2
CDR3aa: CASSDGQGGGYTF

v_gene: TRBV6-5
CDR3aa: CASSSQRDSYEQYF

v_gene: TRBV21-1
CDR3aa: CASSKEFWGRETQYF

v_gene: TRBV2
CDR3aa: CASRETLVLKGYGYTF